These T cell receptor beta chains were read from a single sample in a study of cytomegalovirus exposure and HLA in healthy donors. The method was immunoSEQ multiplex PCR; TCRdb's version includes in-frame clones alone and lacks a portion of them. The table lists 280,000 or so clones, about 90% of them singletons. Sequencing used PBMCs. These receptor sequences come from a young woman in good health and CMV-seronegative. Each CDR3 is given with its conserved first and last residue. The D gene is left open where the match is weak. Clone size, where shown, is once, few, many, or a class for clones that have expanded.

D,size,J,V,CDR3,DNA
.,once,TRBJ1-2,TRBV5-6,CASSKRPAGARDGYTF,TGTGCCAGCAGCAAACGACCGGCAGGGGCTAGGGATGGCTACACCTTC
.,few,TRBJ1-2,TRBV15,CATTPARASYGYTF,TGTGCCACCACCCCGGCCAGGGCCTCCTATGGCTACACCTTC
TRBD1,.,TRBJ1-3,TRBV27,CASQRQGGNTIYF,TGTGCCAGCCAGAGACAGGGTGGAAACACCATATATTTT
.,.,TRBJ2-7,TRBV11-2,CASSFFFGSGYEQYF,TGTGCCAGCAGCTTCTTCTTTGGCTCTGGCTACGAGCAGTACTTC
TRBD1,.,TRBJ1-1,TRBV6-5,CASSVQGENTEAFF,TGTGCCAGCAGTGTACAGGGGGAGAACACTGAAGCTTTCTTT
.,.,TRBJ1-1,TRBV5-4,CASSFGTPNTEAFF,TGTGCCAGCAGCTTTGGGACACCTAACACTGAAGCTTTCTTT
.,.,TRBJ1-2,TRBV12-5,CASGFRANYGYTF,TGTGCTAGTGGTTTCAGGGCCAACTATGGCTACACCTTC
.,.,TRBJ1-1,TRBV29-1,CSQTNTVGSEAFF,TGCAGCCAGACTAATACAGTGGGGTCTGAAGCTTTCTTT
.,.,TRBJ2-6,TRBV2,CASTPEAGANVLTF,TGTGCCAGCACCCCGGAGGCTGGGGCCAACGTCCTGACTTTC
TRBD2,.,TRBJ2-3,TRBV5-1,CASSFGGAGTDTQYF,TGCGCCAGCAGCTTCGGGGGGGCCGGCACAGATACGCAGTATTTT
.,.,TRBJ1-1,TRBV19,CASSISLMNTEAFF,TGTGCCAGTAGTATTTCACTGATGAACACTGAAGCTTTCTTT
TRBD1,.,TRBJ1-1,TRBV2,CASSWTGPAFF,TGTGCCAGCAGCTGGACAGGGCCGGCTTTCTTT
TRBD1,few,TRBJ1-5,TRBV2,CASRTGGYQPQHF,TGTGCCAGCAGAACAGGGGGCTACCAGCCCCAGCATTTT
.,.,TRBJ1-1,TRBV6-6,CASSLGGAETEAFF,TGTGCCAGCAGTCTCGGAGGGGCGGAGACTGAAGCTTTCTTT
.,.,TRBJ1-5,TRBV5-1,CASSLWGTGDGNQPQHF,TGCGCCAGCAGCTTGTGGGGCACCGGTGATGGCAATCAGCCCCAGCATTTT
TRBD1,.,TRBJ2-3,TRBV27,CASSFKGQGVTDTQYF,TGTGCCAGCAGTTTTAAGGGACAGGGGGTCACAGATACGCAGTATTTT
TRBD2,.,TRBJ2-7,TRBV4-2,CASSQGLLYEQYF,TGTGCCAGCAGCCAGGGACTACTCTACGAGCAGTACTTC
.,.,TRBJ2-7,TRBV18,CASSPESYEQYF,TGTGCCAGCTCACCGGAGAGCTACGAGCAGTACTTC
.,.,TRBJ1-2,TRBV6-1,CASSESLANYGYTF,TGTGCCAGCAGTGAATCTCTAGCTAACTATGGCTACACCTTC
.,.,TRBJ1-1,TRBV27,CASSSAGWDTEAFF,TGTGCCAGCAGTTCAGCAGGGTGGGACACTGAAGCTTTCTTT
.,.,TRBJ1-3,TRBV27,CASSLTVYSTIYF,TGTGCCAGCAGTTTGACAGTCTATTCCACCATATATTTT
TRBD2,.,TRBJ2-4,TRBV2,CASRGLKTKNIQYF,TGTGCCAGCCGGGGACTAAAGACCAAAAACATTCAGTACTTC
TRBD1,.,TRBJ1-5,TRBV19,CASSISGGSNQPQHF,TGTGCCAGTAGTATCTCAGGGGGTAGCAATCAGCCCCAGCATTTT
TRBD1,.,TRBJ1-3,TRBV2,CASSVYTAGTGGGNTIYF,TGTGCCAGCAGTGTATATACCGCCGGGACAGGGGGTGGAAACACCATATATTTT
.,few,TRBJ2-3,TRBV10-3,CAISEAGGRTDTQYF,TGTGCCATCAGTGAGGCGGGCGGCCGGACAGATACGCAGTATTTT
.,.,TRBJ2-7,TRBV7-9,CSSSYHGDRYEQYF,TGTTCCAGCAGCTACCACGGGGATCGCTACGAGCAGTACTTC
.,.,TRBJ2-5,TRBV11-2,CASSSSQGRAETQYF,TGTGCCAGCAGCTCGTCCCAGGGGAGGGCAGAGACCCAGTACTTC
.,.,TRBJ2-3,TRBV7-8,CASSLGPRGTDTQYF,TGTGCCAGCAGCTTAGGCCCCCGGGGAACAGATACGCAGTATTTT
.,.,TRBJ1-6,TRBV6-1,CASSEARSMNSPLHF,TGTGCCAGCAGTGAAGCTCGTAGTATGAACTCACCCCTCCACTTT
.,.,TRBJ2-7,TRBV14,CASNQGGDYEQYF,TGTGCCAGCAATCAGGGCGGCGACTACGAGCAGTACTTC
TRBD1,few,TRBJ2-3,TRBV10-3,CAISTLQGAGGTDTQYF,TGTGCCATCAGCACGTTACAGGGGGCCGGCGGCACAGATACGCAGTATTTT
TRBD1,.,TRBJ2-5,TRBV9,CASSVHRGPQETQYF,TGTGCCAGCAGCGTTCACAGGGGGCCCCAAGAGACCCAGTACTTC
.,.,TRBJ1-3,TRBV13,CASTTNGGPIYF,TGTGCCAGCACCACAAACGGCGGGCCCATATATTTT
.,.,TRBJ1-1,TRBV5-1,CASSLDRAMNTEAFF,TGCGCCAGCAGCTTGGACAGGGCCATGAACACTGAAGCTTTCTTT
.,.,TRBJ2-5,TRBV19,CASSIGQQETQYF,TGTGCCAGTAGTATCGGACAGCAAGAGACCCAGTACTTC
TRBD2,.,TRBJ2-1,TRBV30,CAWSGQDGSGGSYNEQFF,TGTGCCTGGAGTGGGCAGGACGGTAGCGGGGGTTCCTACAATGAGCAGTTCTTC
.,.,TRBJ1-2,TRBV25-1,CASSEGVRGYTF,TGTGCCAGCAGCGAGGGGGTAAGAGGCTACACCTTC
TRBD2,.,TRBJ2-3,TRBV5-1,CASSPGAGFTDTQYF,TGCGCCAGCAGCCCGGGAGCGGGATTCACAGATACGCAGTATTTT